This T cell receptor beta chain was identified in a study of circulating CD8 cells and anti-PD-1 response in melanoma. Per the germline V gene, CDR1 is LNHDA and CDR2 is SQIVND (reference sequence). The CDR3 sequence is 15 residues long. V dropped 4 bases and J dropped 7; count of bases not matched to a gene: 4. This clonotype is labeled medium-sized. Four subsets defined by PD-1 and/or TIGIT were sorted from live CD3+CD8+TCRalphabeta+ cells. Using approximately 15 ng of total RNA, TCR libraries were made with the QIAseq Immune Repertoire TCR panel. In TCRdb, the reads were re-called with MiXCR into one record per CDR3 protein. This repertoire shows roughly 820 distinct CDR3 sequences, 5% to 5.5% found once; its top ten account for more than 6.5%.

The sample here was CD8+ T cells from PBMCs, taken at baseline or after one month of anti-PD-1 therapy (not recorded which). The chain links TRBV19 to TRBJ2-1; 13 bases line up with TRBD2. This clonotype was sampled from a human donor with melanoma. For the CDR3, the DNA is TGTGCCAGTAGTAAACTAGCGGGGGGGCCAAATGAGCAGTTCTTC. Translated, it gives CASSKLAGGPNEQFF.